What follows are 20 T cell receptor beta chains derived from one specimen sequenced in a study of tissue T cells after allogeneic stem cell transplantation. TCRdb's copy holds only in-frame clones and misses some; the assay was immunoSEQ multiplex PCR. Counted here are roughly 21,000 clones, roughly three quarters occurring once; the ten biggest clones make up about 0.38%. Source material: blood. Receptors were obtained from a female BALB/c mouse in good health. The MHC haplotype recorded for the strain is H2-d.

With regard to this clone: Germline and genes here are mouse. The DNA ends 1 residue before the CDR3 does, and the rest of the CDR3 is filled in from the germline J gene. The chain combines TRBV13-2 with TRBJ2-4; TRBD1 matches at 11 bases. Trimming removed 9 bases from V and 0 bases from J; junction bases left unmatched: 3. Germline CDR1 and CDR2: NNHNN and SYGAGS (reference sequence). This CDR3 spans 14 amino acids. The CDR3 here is CATGTGGSQNTLYF. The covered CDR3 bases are TGTGCCACCGGGACAGGGGGTAGTCAAAACACCTTGTAC.

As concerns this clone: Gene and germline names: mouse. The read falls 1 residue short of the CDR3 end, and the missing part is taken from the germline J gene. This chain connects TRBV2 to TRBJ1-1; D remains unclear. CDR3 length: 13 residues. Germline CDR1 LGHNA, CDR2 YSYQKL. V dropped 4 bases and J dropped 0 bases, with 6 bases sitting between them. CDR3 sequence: CASSRTSNTEVFF. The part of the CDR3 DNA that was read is TGTGCCAGCAGCCGAACATCAAACACAGAAGTCTTC.

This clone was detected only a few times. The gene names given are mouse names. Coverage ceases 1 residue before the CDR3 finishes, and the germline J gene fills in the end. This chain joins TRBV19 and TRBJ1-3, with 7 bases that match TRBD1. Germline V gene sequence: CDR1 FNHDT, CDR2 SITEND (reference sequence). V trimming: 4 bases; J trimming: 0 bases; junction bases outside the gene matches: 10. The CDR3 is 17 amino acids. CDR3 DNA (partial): TGTGCCAGCAGTCCCCGGGCGGGACAGATTTCTGGAAATACGCTCTAT. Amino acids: CASSPRAGQISGNTLY. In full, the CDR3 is CASSPRAGQISGNTLYF.

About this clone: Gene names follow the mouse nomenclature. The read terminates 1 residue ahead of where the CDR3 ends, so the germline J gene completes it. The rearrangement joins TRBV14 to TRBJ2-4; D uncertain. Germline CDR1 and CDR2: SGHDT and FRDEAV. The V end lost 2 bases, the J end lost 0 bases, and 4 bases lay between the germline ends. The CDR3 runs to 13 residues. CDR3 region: CASSLNSQNTLYF. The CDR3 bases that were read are TGTGCCAGCAGTTTGAATAGTCAAAACACCTTGTAC.

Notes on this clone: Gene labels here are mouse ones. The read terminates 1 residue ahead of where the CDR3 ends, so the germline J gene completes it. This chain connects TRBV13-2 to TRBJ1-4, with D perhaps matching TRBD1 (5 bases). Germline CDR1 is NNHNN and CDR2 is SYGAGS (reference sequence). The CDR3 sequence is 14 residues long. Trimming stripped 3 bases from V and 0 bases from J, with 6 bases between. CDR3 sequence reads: CASGGGISNERLFF. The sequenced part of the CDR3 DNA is TGTGCCAGCGGTGGGGGGATTTCCAACGAAAGATTATTT.

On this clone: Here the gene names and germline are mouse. The CDR3 loop is CASSFGTGGNYAEQFF. The sequenced part of the CDR3 DNA is TGTGCCAGCAGCTTTGGGACTGGGGGTAACTATGCTGAGCAGTTC. J is TRBJ2-1 and V is TRBV3; 11 nucleotides line up with TRBD2. Coverage ceases 1 residue before the CDR3 finishes, and the germline J gene fills in the end. The J segment lost 0 bases and the V segment lost 3 bases, leaving 1 base of the junction unmatched. CDR1 and CDR2 (germline): SNHLY, FYNGKV (reference sequence). The CDR3 has 16 residues.

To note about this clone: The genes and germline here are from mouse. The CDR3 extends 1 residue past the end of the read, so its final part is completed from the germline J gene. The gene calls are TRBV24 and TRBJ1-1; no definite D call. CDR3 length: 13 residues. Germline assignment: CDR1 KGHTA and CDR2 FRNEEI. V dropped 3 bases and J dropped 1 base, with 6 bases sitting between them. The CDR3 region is CASSLHKNTEVFF. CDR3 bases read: TGTGCCAGCAGTCTCCACAAAAACACAGAAGTCTTC.

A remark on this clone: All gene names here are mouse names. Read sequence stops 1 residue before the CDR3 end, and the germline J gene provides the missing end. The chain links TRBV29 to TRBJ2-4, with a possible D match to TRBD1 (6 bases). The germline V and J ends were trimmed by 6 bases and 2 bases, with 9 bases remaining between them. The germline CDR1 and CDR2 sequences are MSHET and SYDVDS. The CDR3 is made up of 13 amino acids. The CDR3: CASSRGDQNTLYF. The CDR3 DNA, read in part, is TGTGCTAGCAGCAGGGGAGATCAAAACACCTTGTAC.

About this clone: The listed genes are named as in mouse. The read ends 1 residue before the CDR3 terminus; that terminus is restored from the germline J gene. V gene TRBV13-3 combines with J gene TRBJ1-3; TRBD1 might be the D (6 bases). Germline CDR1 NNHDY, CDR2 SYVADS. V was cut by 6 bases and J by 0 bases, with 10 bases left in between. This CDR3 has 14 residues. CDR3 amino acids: CASTTGNSGNTLYF. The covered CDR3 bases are TGTGCCAGCACCACAGGGAATTCTGGAAATACGCTCTAT.

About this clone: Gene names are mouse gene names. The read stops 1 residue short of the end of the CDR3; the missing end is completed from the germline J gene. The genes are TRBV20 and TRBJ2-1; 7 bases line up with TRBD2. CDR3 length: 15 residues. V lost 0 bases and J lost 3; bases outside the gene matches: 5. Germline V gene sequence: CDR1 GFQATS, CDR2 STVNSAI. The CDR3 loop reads CGARDRSGGYAEQFF. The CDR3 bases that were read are TGTGGTGCTAGGGATCGTTCTGGGGGCTATGCTGAGCAGTTC.

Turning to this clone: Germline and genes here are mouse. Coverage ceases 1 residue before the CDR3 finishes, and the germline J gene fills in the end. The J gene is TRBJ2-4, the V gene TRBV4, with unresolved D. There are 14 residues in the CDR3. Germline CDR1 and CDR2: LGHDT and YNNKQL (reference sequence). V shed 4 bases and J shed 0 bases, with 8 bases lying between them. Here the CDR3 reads CASSSTTSQNTLYF. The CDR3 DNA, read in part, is TGTGCCAGCAGCTCGACAACTAGTCAAAACACCTTGTAC.

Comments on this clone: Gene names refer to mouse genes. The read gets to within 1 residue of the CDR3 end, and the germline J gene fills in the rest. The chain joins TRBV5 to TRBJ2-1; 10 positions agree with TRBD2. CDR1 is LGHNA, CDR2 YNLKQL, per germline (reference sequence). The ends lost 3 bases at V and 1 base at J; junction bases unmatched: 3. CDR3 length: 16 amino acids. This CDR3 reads CASSHLLGGNYAEQFF. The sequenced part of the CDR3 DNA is TGTGCCAGCAGCCACCTACTGGGGGGGAACTATGCTGAGCAGTTC.

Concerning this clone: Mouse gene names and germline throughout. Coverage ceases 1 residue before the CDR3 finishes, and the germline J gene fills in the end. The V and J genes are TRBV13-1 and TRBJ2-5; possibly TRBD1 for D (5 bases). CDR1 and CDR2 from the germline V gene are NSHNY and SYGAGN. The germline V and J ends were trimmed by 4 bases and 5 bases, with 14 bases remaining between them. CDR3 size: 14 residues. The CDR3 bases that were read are TGTGCCAGCAGTTCCCGGCAGGGAAGAGACACCCAGTAC. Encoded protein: CASSSRQGRDTQY. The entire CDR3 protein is CASSSRQGRDTQYF.

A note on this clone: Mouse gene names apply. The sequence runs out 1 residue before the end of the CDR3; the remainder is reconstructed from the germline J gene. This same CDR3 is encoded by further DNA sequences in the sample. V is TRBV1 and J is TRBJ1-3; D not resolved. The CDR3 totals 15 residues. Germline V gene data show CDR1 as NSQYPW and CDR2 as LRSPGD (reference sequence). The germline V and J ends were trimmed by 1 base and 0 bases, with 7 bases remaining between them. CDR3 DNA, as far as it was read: TGCACCTGCAGTGCAGCGCAGAATTCTGGAAATACGCTCTAT. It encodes CTCSAAQNSGNTLY. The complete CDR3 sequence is CTCSAAQNSGNTLYF. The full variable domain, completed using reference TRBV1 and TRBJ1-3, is VTLLEQNPRWRLVPRGQAVNLRCILKNSQYPWMSWYQQDLQKQLQWLFTLRSPGDKEVKSLPGADYLATRVTDTELRLQVANMSQGRTLYCTCSAAQNSGNTLYFGEGSRLIVV.

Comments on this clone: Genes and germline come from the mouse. The sequenced CDR3 bases are TGCACCTGCAGTGCAGGGGCAAACTCCGACTACACC. It is translated as CTCSAGANSDYT. The entire CDR3 is CTCSAGANSDYTF. This sequence joins TRBV1 and TRBJ1-2; no firm D call. Sequencing ends 1 residue short of the CDR3 end; the germline J gene provides the rest. V was clipped by 1 base and J by 0 bases, with 3 bases between them. CDR3 length: 13 residues. Germline V gene data show CDR1 as NSQYPW and CDR2 as LRSPGD (reference sequence).

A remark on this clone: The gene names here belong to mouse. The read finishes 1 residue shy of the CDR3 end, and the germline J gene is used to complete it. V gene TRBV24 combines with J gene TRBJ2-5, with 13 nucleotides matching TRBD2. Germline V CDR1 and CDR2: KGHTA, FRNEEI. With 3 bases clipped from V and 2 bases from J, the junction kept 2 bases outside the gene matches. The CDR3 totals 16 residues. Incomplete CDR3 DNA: TGTGCCAGCAGTCTCCGGGACTGGGGGGGCCAAGACACCCAGTAC. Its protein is CASSLRDWGGQDTQY. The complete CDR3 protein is CASSLRDWGGQDTQYF.

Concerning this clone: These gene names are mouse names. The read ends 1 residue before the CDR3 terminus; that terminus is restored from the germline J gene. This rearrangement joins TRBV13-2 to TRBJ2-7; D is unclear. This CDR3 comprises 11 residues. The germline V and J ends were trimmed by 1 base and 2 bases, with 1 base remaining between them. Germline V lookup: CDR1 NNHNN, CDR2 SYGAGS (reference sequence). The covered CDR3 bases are TGTGCCAGCGGTGATACCTATGAACAGTAC. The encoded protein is CASGDTYEQY. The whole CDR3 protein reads CASGDTYEQYF.

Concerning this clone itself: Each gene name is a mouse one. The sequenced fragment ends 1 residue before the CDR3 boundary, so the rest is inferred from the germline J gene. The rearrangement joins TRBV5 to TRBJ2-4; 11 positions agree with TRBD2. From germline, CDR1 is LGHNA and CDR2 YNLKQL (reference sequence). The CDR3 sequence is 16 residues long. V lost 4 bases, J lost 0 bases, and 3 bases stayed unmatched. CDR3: CASSLGTGGSQNTLYF. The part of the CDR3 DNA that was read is TGTGCCAGCAGCCTCGGGACTGGGGGTAGTCAAAACACCTTGTAC.

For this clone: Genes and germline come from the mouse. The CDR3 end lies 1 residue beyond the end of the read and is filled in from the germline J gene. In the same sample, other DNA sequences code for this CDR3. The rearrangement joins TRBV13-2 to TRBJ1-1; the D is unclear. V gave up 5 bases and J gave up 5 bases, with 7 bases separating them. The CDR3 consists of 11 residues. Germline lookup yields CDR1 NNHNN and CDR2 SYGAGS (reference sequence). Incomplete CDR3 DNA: TGTGCCAGCGGAGACGGGACAGAAGTCTTC. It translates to CASGDGTEVF. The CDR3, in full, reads CASGDGTEVFF.

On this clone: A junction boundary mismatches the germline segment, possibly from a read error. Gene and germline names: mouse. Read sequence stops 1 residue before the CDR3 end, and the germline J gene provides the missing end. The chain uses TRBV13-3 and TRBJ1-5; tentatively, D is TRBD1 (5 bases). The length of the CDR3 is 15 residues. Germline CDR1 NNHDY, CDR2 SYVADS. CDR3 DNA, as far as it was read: TGTGCCAGCGGTGATCTGTCAGGGCCCAACCAGGCTCCGCTT. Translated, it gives CASGDLSGPNQAPL. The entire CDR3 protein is CASGDLSGPNQAPLF.